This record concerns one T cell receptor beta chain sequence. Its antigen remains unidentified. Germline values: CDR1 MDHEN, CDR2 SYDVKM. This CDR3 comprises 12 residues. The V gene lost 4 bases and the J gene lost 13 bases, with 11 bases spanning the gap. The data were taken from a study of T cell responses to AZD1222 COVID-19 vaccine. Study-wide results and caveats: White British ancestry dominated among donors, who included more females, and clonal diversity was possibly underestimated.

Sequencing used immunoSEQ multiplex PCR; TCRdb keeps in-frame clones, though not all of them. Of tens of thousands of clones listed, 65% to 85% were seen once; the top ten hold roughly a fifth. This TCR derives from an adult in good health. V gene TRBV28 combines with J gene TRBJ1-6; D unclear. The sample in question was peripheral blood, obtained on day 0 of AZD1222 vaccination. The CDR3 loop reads CASSYPLGPLHF. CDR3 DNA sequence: TGTGCCAGCAGTTACCCGTTGGGGCCCCTCCACTTT.